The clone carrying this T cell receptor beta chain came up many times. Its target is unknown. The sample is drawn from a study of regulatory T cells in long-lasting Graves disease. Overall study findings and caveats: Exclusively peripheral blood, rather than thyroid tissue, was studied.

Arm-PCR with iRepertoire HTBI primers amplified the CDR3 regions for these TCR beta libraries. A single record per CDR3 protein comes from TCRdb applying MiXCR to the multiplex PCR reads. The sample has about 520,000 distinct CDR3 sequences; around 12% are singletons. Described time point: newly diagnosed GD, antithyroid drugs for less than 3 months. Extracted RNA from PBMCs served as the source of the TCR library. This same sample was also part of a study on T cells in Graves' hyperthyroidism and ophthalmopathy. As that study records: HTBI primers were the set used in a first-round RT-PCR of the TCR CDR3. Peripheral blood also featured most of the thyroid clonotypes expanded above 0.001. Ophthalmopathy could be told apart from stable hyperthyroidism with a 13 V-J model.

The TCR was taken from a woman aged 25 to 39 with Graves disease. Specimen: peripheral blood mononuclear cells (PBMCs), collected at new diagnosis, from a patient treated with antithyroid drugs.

The CDR3 sequence is CASRLDRYSGNTIYF. The CDR3 bases are TGTGCCAGCAGGCTAGACAGGTACTCTGGAAACACCATATATTTT. The chain employs TRBV27 and TRBJ1-3; possibly TRBD1 for D (6 bases). CDR1 is MNHEY and CDR2 is SMNVEV in the germline V gene (reference sequence). Trimming pared 6 bases from V and 0 bases from J, leaving 12 bases between. This CDR3 has 15 residues.